This TCR beta chain was identified in a study of OX40 agonist ivuxolimab in advanced cancers. Assay used: immunoSEQ multiplex PCR; TCRdb lists only in-frame clones, some missing. The table shows some 84,000 clones, with approximately 90% occurring only once. Note on this clone: The same CDR3 is also encoded by other DNA sequences in this sample.

Trimming cost V 2 bases and J 6 bases, with 8 bases left between them. The germline V gene encodes CDR1 MNHEY and CDR2 SMNVEV (reference sequence). This CDR3 has 13 residues. The chain joins TRBV27 to TRBJ1-5; D not certain. This receptor was obtained from an adult with an advanced solid tumor such as melanoma, head and neck, liver or kidney cancer. The material was CD4+ or CD8+ T cells sorted from blood, obtained in a trial of the OX40 agonist ivuxolimab. The CDR3 sequence: CASSLGRGQPQHF. The CDR3 DNA reads TGTGCCAGCAGTTTAGGGCGGGGTCAGCCCCAGCATTTT.